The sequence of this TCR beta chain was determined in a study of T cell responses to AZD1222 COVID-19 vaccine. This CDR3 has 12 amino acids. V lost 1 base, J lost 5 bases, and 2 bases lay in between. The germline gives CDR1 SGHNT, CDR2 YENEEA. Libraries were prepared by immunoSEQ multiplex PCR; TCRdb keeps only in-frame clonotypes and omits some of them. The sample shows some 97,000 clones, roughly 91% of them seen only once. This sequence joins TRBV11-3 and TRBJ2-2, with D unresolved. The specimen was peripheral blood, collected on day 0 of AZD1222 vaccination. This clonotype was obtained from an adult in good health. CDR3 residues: CASSLGTGELFF. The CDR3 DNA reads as TGTGCCAGCAGCTTAGGGACCGGGGAGCTGTTTTTT.